This T cell receptor beta chain is from a study of OX40 agonist ivuxolimab in advanced cancers. Study findings and constraints: Compared with CD4+, CD8+ T cells on average had more expanded clones.

Trimming removed 5 bases from V and 2 bases from J; junction bases left unmatched: 6. The CDR3 runs to 15 residues. Germline lookup yields CDR1 SNHLY and CDR2 FYNNEI. Note on this clone: Its cognate antigen is unknown.

Method: immunoSEQ multiplex PCR; TCRdb's copy keeps in-frame clones and lacks some. The sample has fewer than 30,000 clones; 80% to 85% are singletons. Sequenced here: CD4+ or CD8+ T cells sorted from blood, sampled in a trial of the OX40 agonist ivuxolimab. The chain recombines TRBV2 with TRBJ2-5; 9 nucleotides align to TRBD2. This receptor was taken from an adult with an advanced solid tumor such as melanoma, head and neck, liver or kidney cancer. The CDR3 loop is CASSKGGGAQETQYF. The CDR3 nucleotides read TGTGCCAGCAGTAAGGGCGGGGGGGCGCAAGAGACCCAGTACTTC.